The clone carrying this T cell receptor (beta chain) was picked up a small number of times. Antigen unknown. At the DNA level, this CDR3 is encoded by other sequences in the same sample as well. This entry belongs to a study of beta chain features in type 1 diabetes. Study observations and caveats: More deletions and fewer insertions at VDJ junctions were found in patients with type 1 diabetes.

The V end lost 6 bases, the J end lost 9 bases, and 9 bases lay between the germline ends. Per the germline V gene, CDR1 is SEHNR and CDR2 is FQNEAQ (reference sequence). The length of the CDR3 is 11 residues. The investigators reverse transcribed all of the isolated RNA, so they sequenced expressed TCRB transcripts. Clones were sequenced by immunoSEQ multiplex PCR, and TCRdb holds only the in-frame ones, with some missing. This sample has 430,000 or so clones, with roughly 10% found just once. The sequencing input was naive CD4+ T cells from blood. The origin of this receptor is a young woman in good health. V usage is TRBV7-9 and J usage is TRBJ2-1, with D uncertain. CDR3 loop: CASSLLGEQFF. The CDR3, as DNA: TGTGCCAGCAGTCTCCTGGGTGAGCAGTTCTTC.